These 21 T cell receptor beta chains were sequenced from one sample in a study of T-cell reconstitution after alpha-beta-depleted transplantation in children. For TCRbeta, the library was prepared with unique molecular identifiers. TCRdb fed the PCR reads into MiXCR, producing one record per CDR3 protein. The sample lists hundreds of thousands of distinct CDR3 sequences, around 10% occurring once. The sample here was PBMCs, taken before TCRalphabeta/CD19-depleted stem cell transplant. These receptors all stem from a boy under two years old with acute myeloid leukemia, due to receive a stem cell transplant.

This clonotype was seen at least ten times. The chain has TRBV6-5 and TRBJ1-1; 9 bases align to TRBD1. V shed 5 bases and J 6 bases; nucleotides not matched to a gene: 1. CDR3 length: 12 amino acids. Per the germline V gene, CDR1 is MNHEY and CDR2 is SVGAGI. CDR3 nucleotides: TGTGCCAGCAGTGGGACAGGGCCTGAAGCTTTCTTT. Translating it yields CASSGTGPEAFF.

Ten or more counts support this clonotype. The chain recombines TRBV7-9 with TRBJ2-7, with TRBD1 as a possible D gene (5 bases). Germline assignment: CDR1 SEHNR and CDR2 FQNEAQ (reference sequence). The CDR3 has 12 residues. Trimming shortened V by 6 bases and J by 3 bases, and 9 bases separated the two germline ends. DNA of the CDR3: TGTGCCAGCAGTCCTACAGGCTACGAGCAGTACTTC. Amino acids: CASSPTGYEQYF.

Ten or more counts support this clonotype. This chain links TRBV7-8 with TRBJ2-7; D uncertain. Trimming shortened V by 4 bases and J by 0 bases, and 13 bases separated the two germline ends. This CDR3 has 15 residues. The germline CDR1 and CDR2 sequences are SGHVS and FQNEAQ. For the CDR3, the DNA is TGTGCCAGCAGCTCACCGTGGGTACCCTCCTACGAGCAGTACTTC. It specifies CASSSPWVPSYEQYF.

In this sample, this clonotype turned up many times. V and J are TRBV28 and TRBJ2-7, with D possibly being TRBD1 or TRBD2 (5 bases each). CDR1 is MDHEN and CDR2 is SYDVKM in the germline V gene. V dropped 2 bases and J dropped 2 bases, with 7 bases sitting between them. The CDR3 covers 13 residues. The CDR3 protein is CASSLRGPYEQYF. CDR3 bases: TGTGCCAGCAGTTTACGGGGACCCTACGAGCAGTACTTC.

In its sample, this clonotype was seen many times. V is TRBV9 and J is TRBJ2-5; 13 nucleotides align to TRBD2. The germline V gene has CDR1 SGDLS and CDR2 YYNGEE. The junction had 10 bases not matched to a gene; V was cut back by 3 bases and J by 5 bases. CDR3 length: 17 amino acids. The CDR3 protein is CASSETSGRMGAETQYF. The CDR3 DNA sequence: TGTGCCAGCAGCGAGACTAGCGGGAGGATGGGAGCGGAGACCCAGTACTTC.

This clonotype turned up a few times. The V and J genes are TRBV7-8 and TRBJ2-5, with D perhaps matching TRBD1 (8 bases). Germline assignment: CDR1 SGHVS and CDR2 FQNEAQ. V lost 5 bases and J lost 4, with 17 bases in between. The CDR3 loop spans 15 amino acids. Written as DNA, the CDR3 is TGTGCCAGCAGCATAAACAGGGGGGAGGGAGAGACCCAGTACTTC. Residues: CASSINRGEGETQYF.

This clonotype was detected only once. This may be a read error, as it is one base from a much larger clone. Likely a read error: the CDR3 ends without its conserved phenylalanine or tryptophan. The chain couples TRBV25-1 to TRBJ2-3; D not certain. CDR1 MGHDK and CDR2 SYGVNS come from the germline V gene. The germline V and J ends were trimmed by 1 base and 3 bases, with 14 bases remaining between them. CDR3 length equals 16 residues. The CDR3 bases are TGTGCCAGCAGTGAATCCCAGCGTCCCGGTACAGATACGCAGTATGTT. Amino acids: CASSESQRPGTDTQYV.

This clonotype appeared many times. V usage is TRBV4-3 and J usage is TRBJ2-1; D perhaps matches TRBD1 (6 bases). Germline loops: CDR1 LGHNA, CDR2 YSLEER. This CDR3 spans 15 amino acids. Trimming pared 4 bases from V and 0 bases from J, leaving 10 bases between. In DNA, the CDR3 is TGCGCCAGCAGCCCTACAGGGAGCTCCTACAATGAGCAGTTCTTC. Residues: CASSPTGSSYNEQFF.

This clonotype was seen many times. The V gene is TRBV6-5, the J gene TRBJ2-6, with 7 bases aligning to TRBD2. CDR3 length equals 15 residues. Trimming removed 6 bases from V and 3 bases from J; junction bases left unmatched: 5. Germline values: CDR1 MNHEY, CDR2 SVGAGI. The DNA for the CDR3 is TGTGCCAGCAGACGTACGGGGGGTGGGGCCAACGTCCTGACTTTC. Protein sequence: CASRRTGGGANVLTF.

This clonotype was detected many times. The chain recombines TRBV15 with TRBJ2-7, with 9 bases identical to TRBD2. Unmatched junction bases numbered 7, after V lost 0 bases and J lost 4 bases. The CDR3 totals 16 residues. Germline V CDR1 and CDR2: LNHNV, YYDKDF (reference sequence). The CDR3 DNA is TGTGCCACCAGCAGAGATTTAGCGGGAGTGGGTTACGAGCAGTACTTC. Translating gives CATSRDLAGVGYEQYF.

This clonotype has just a few counts. The chain's CDR3 is CASSIITSGTGELFF. Here the CDR3 DNA reads TGTGCCAGTAGTATAATAACTAGCGGGACCGGGGAGCTGTTTTTT. V usage is TRBV19 and J usage is TRBJ2-2, with 9 positions matching TRBD2. The germline V gene has CDR1 LNHDA and CDR2 SQIVND (reference sequence). The ends lost 2 bases at V and 5 bases at J; junction bases unmatched: 3. This CDR3 has 15 amino acids.

This clonotype has a count of ten or more. This sequence joins TRBV6-1 and TRBJ2-7; the match to TRBD2 covers 9 bases. Trimming cost V 6 bases and J 3 bases; bases outside gene matches: 6. The V gene's germline CDR1 is MNHNS and CDR2 SASEGT. The CDR3 has 14 residues. CDR3 bases: TGTGCCAGCAGCAGGGCGGGGGGGAACTACGAGCAGTACTTC. Its protein product is CASSRAGGNYEQYF.

The V and J genes are TRBV9 and TRBJ1-5; D ambiguous. The CDR3 runs 13 residues. Per germline, CDR1 SGDLS and CDR2 YYNGEE. V lost 0 bases and J lost 5, with 6 bases in between. CDR3 region: CASSVEGDQPQHF. The CDR3 DNA reads TGTGCCAGCAGCGTAGAAGGAGATCAGCCCCAGCATTTT.

This clonotype was recorded a few times. This rearrangement joins TRBV20-1 to TRBJ2-7; TRBD1 is a possible D gene (6 bases). Germline V gene sequence: CDR1 DFQATT, CDR2 SNEGSKA (reference sequence). V lost 0 bases and J 0 bases, leaving 18 bases between the germline ends. CDR3 length: 17 amino acids. The CDR3 DNA follows: TGCAGTGCTAGAGATCCCCCCGGGACACTAAGCTCCTACGAGCAGTACTTC. It specifies CSARDPPGTLSSYEQYF.

This clonotype was recorded many times. The chain joins TRBV7-2 to TRBJ2-2; 13 nucleotides align to TRBD2. The CDR3 contains 17 residues. The ends lost 5 bases at V and 6 bases at J; junction bases unmatched: 9. The V gene's germline CDR1 is SGHTA and CDR2 FQGNSA. CDR3 loop: CASSRRTSGSGAGELFF. The DNA for the CDR3 is TGTGCCAGCAGCCGAAGGACTAGCGGGAGTGGGGCCGGGGAGCTGTTTTTT. The full variable domain, completed using reference TRBV7-2 and TRBJ2-2, is GAGVSQSPSNKVTEKGKDVELRCDPISGHTALYWYRQSLGQGLEFLIYFQGNSAPDKSGLPSDRFSAERTGGSVSTLTIQRTQQEDSAVYLCASSRRTSGSGAGELFFGEGSRLTVL.

The V and J genes are TRBV28 and TRBJ2-7; D is uncertain. Trimming removed 2 bases at V and 9 bases at J, with 11 bases between. Per germline, CDR1 MDHEN and CDR2 SYDVKM. The CDR3 loop spans 12 amino acids. The CDR3 DNA reads TGTGCCAGCAGTTTACTAGGACGTACGCAGTACTTC. Translating it yields CASSLLGRTQYF. Filled out from reference TRBV28 and TRBJ2-7, the complete variable domain reads DVKVTQSSRYLVKRTGEKVFLECVQDMDHENMFWYRQDPGLGLRLIYFSYDVKMKEKGDIPEGYSVSREKKERFSLILESASTNQTSMYLCASSLLGRTQYFGPGTRLTVT.

This clonotype was counted ten times or more. The genes are TRBV7-9 and TRBJ2-6; TRBD2 might be the D (5 bases). This CDR3 contains 15 residues. The germline V gene has CDR1 SEHNR and CDR2 FQNEAQ (reference sequence). V lost 4 bases, J lost 0 bases, and 7 bases lay in between. The CDR3 here is CASSSGGSGANVLTF. The CDR3 DNA is TGTGCCAGCAGCTCAGGAGGCTCTGGGGCCAACGTCCTGACTTTC.

This clonotype was seen repeatedly, ten times or more. This chain joins TRBV6-1 and TRBJ2-2; possibly TRBD1 for D (6 bases). Per germline, CDR1 MNHNS and CDR2 SASEGT. The V end was cut by 3 bases, the J end by 3 bases, with 17 bases between. The CDR3 contains 17 residues. Here the CDR3 DNA reads TGTGCCAGCAGTGAGGTCCCGGCAGGGGCGGACACCGGGGAGCTGTTTTTT. This translates into CASSEVPAGADTGELFF.

This clonotype was detected a few times. The gene calls are TRBV5-1 and TRBJ2-4, with D perhaps assigned TRBD1 or TRBD2 (7 bases each). V was pared by 5 bases and J by 2 bases, with 20 bases between. Germline CDR1 is SGHRS and CDR2 is YFSETQ. The CDR3 has 17 amino acids. This CDR3 is CASSSYGEGASKNIQYF. The CDR3 DNA reads TGCGCCAGCAGTTCATATGGGGAGGGGGCCTCCAAAAACATTCAGTACTTC.

The chain carries TRBV12-3 or TRBV12-4 and TRBJ2-7; D possibly corresponds to TRBD1 (6 bases). The CDR3 is 13 residues long. The V gene lost 6 bases and the J gene lost 1 base, with 10 bases spanning the gap. The CDR3 DNA reads TGTGCCAGCAGGGGGACACTATCCTACGAGCAGTACTTC. It is translated as CASRGTLSYEQYF.

This clonotype was counted ten times or more. The chain carries TRBV28 and TRBJ2-2; weak D call: TRBD1 (6 bases). The CDR3 has 17 residues. V lost 3 bases and J 0 bases, leaving 14 bases between the germline ends. Germline CDR1 and CDR2: MDHEN and SYDVKM. In DNA form, the CDR3 reads TGTGCCAGCAGTTTCGCCCCCAGGACAGCGAACACCGGGGAGCTGTTTTTT. This codes for CASSFAPRTANTGELFF.